Listed below are T cell receptor beta chains from one sample, sequenced in a study of neurological immune-mediated disorders. Via MiXCR, TCRdb re-called the 5' RACE reads, giving one row per CDR3 protein. The sample comprises some 48,000 distinct CDR3 sequences, 20% to 25% of which are singletons, and around 4% rests with the top ten. Material: PBMCs. The receptors come from a man in his fifties or sixties with HTLV-1-associated myelopathy (HAM/TSP). Each CDR3 is given with its conserved first and last residue. The D gene is left open where the match is weak. A row's size may be missing; if present it is once, few, many or a size class.

clone size: many; J gene: TRBJ2-7; D gene: TRBD2; V gene: TRBV29-1; CDR3 DNA: TGCAGCGTTGGAGCGGGAGGGGAAGAGCAGTACTTC; CDR3 protein: CSVGAGGEEQYF
clone size: NA; J gene: TRBJ2-4; D gene: TRBD1; V gene: TRBV19; CDR3 DNA: TGTGCCAGTAGTATCCCGGGGACAGCCATTCAGTACTTC; CDR3 protein: CASSIPGTAIQYF
clone size: many; J gene: TRBJ2-3; D gene: TRBD2; V gene: TRBV5-1; CDR3 DNA: TGCGCCAGCAGCGCACATAGCGGGAGAACCGATACGCAGTATTTT; CDR3 protein: CASSAHSGRTDTQYF
clone size: many; J gene: TRBJ2-1; D gene: NA; V gene: TRBV20-1; CDR3 DNA: TGCAGTGCTACCCCGACTAGGACGATCTACAATGAGCAGTTCTTC; CDR3 protein: CSATPTRTIYNEQFF
clone size: many; J gene: TRBJ2-5; D gene: TRBD2; V gene: TRBV5-5; CDR3 DNA: TGTGCCAGCAGCTCTGGGGGAGCGGGAGGGGCCGAGACCCAGTACTTC; CDR3 protein: CASSSGGAGGAETQYF
clone size: many; J gene: TRBJ1-1; D gene: NA; V gene: TRBV20-1; CDR3 DNA: TGCAGTGCTAGGATGATTCCCTCCTCTGAAGCTTTCTTT; CDR3 protein: CSARMIPSSEAFF
clone size: many; J gene: TRBJ1-1; D gene: TRBD1; V gene: TRBV7-9; CDR3 DNA: TGTGCCAGCAACGGACAGGGGAGCACTGAAGCTTTCTTT; CDR3 protein: CASNGQGSTEAFF
clone size: NA; J gene: TRBJ2-2; D gene: NA; V gene: TRBV12-3/TRBV12-4; CDR3 DNA: TGTGCACCCGGAGACACCGGGGAGCTGTTTTTT; CDR3 protein: CAPGDTGELFF
clone size: few; J gene: TRBJ1-3; D gene: NA; V gene: TRBV11-2; CDR3 DNA: TGTGCCAGCAGCTTAGTGACAGGCAGCTCTGGAAACACCATATATTTT; CDR3 protein: CASSLVTGSSGNTIYF
clone size: many; J gene: TRBJ2-3; D gene: TRBD1; V gene: TRBV10-3; CDR3 DNA: TGTGCCATCCGGGACAGATACGACACAGATACGCAGTATTTT; CDR3 protein: CAIRDRYDTDTQYF
clone size: NA; J gene: TRBJ2-7; D gene: NA; V gene: TRBV12-3/TRBV12-4; CDR3 DNA: TGTGCCAGCAGTTTCCGGTACATGGGAAGCTACGAGCAGTACTTC; CDR3 protein: CASSFRYMGSYEQYF
clone size: NA; J gene: TRBJ2-1; D gene: TRBD1; V gene: TRBV5-1; CDR3 DNA: TGCGCCAGCAGCCGGGACAGGGTGTCCCCCTACAATGAGCAGTTCTTC; CDR3 protein: CASSRDRVSPYNEQFF
clone size: many; J gene: TRBJ2-1; D gene: TRBD2; V gene: TRBV7-3; CDR3 DNA: TGTGCCAGCAGTTTTAGCGGGGCACCCTACAATGAGCAGTTCTTC; CDR3 protein: CASSFSGAPYNEQFF
clone size: many; J gene: TRBJ2-7; D gene: NA; V gene: TRBV10-3; CDR3 DNA: TGTGCCATCAAGGGGCGGGAATCCTCCTACGAGCAGTACTTC; CDR3 protein: CAIKGRESSYEQYF
clone size: NA; J gene: TRBJ2-1; D gene: NA; V gene: TRBV5-1; CDR3 DNA: TGCGCCAGCAGCTTGGAGGCAGGGAACAATGAGCAGCTCTTT; CDR3 protein: CASSLEAGNNEQLF
clone size: NA; J gene: TRBJ2-3; D gene: TRBD2; V gene: TRBV12-3/TRBV12-4; CDR3 DNA: TGTGCCAGCAGACTCACTAGCGCAGATACGCAGTATTTT; CDR3 protein: CASRLTSADTQYF
clone size: many; J gene: TRBJ2-5; D gene: TRBD2; V gene: TRBV5-1; CDR3 DNA: TGCGCCAGCAGGCGGGGGGCTAGCAGAAAAATAGAGACCCAGTACTTC; CDR3 protein: CASRRGASRKIETQYF
clone size: NA; J gene: TRBJ2-7; D gene: NA; V gene: TRBV9; CDR3 DNA: TGTGCCAGCAGCGTAGGGAGCGGACGCCCGTCAGCCTACGAGCAGTACTTC; CDR3 protein: CASSVGSGRPSAYEQYF
clone size: once; J gene: TRBJ2-5; D gene: NA; V gene: TRBV9; CDR3 DNA: TGTGCCAGCAGCCTATCGGCGGGACTCGATGAGACCCAGTACTTC; CDR3 protein: CASSLSAGLDETQYF
clone size: many; J gene: TRBJ2-1; D gene: TRBD2; V gene: TRBV7-3; CDR3 DNA: TGTGCCAGCAGCTTAGGACTAGCGGACTCCTACAATGAGCAGTTCTTC; CDR3 protein: CASSLGLADSYNEQFF
clone size: many; J gene: TRBJ2-3; D gene: NA; V gene: TRBV5-1; CDR3 DNA: TGCGCCAGCAGCTCGTCCTGGGGGACCAGCACAGATACGCAGTATTTT; CDR3 protein: CASSSSWGTSTDTQYF
clone size: many; J gene: TRBJ1-1; D gene: NA; V gene: TRBV20-1; CDR3 DNA: TGCAGTGCTAGCGAGGGACGGAGAACTGAAGCTTTCTTT; CDR3 protein: CSASEGRRTEAFF
clone size: many; J gene: TRBJ2-7; D gene: NA; V gene: TRBV7-9; CDR3 DNA: TGTGCCAGCAGCTTAGAGGACGAGCAGTACTTC; CDR3 protein: CASSLEDEQYF
clone size: many; J gene: TRBJ2-2; D gene: TRBD2; V gene: TRBV5-1; CDR3 DNA: TGCGCCAGCAGCTCTAGACTAGCGGGAGAGACCGGGGAGCTGTTTTTT; CDR3 protein: CASSSRLAGETGELFF
clone size: many; J gene: TRBJ2-5; D gene: TRBD2; V gene: TRBV5-1; CDR3 DNA: TGCGCCAGCAGCTTTGGAGCGGGGAGGACGGAGACCCAGTACTTC; CDR3 protein: CASSFGAGRTETQYF
clone size: many; J gene: TRBJ1-5; D gene: NA; V gene: TRBV9; CDR3 DNA: TGTGCCAGCAGCGTAGGGCAAAATAGCAATCAGCCCCAGCATTTT; CDR3 protein: CASSVGQNSNQPQHF
clone size: NA; J gene: TRBJ2-7; D gene: TRBD2; V gene: TRBV6-6; CDR3 DNA: TGTGCCAGCAGTTACGGGGCTAGCGGCTACGAGCAGTACTTC; CDR3 protein: CASSYGASGYEQYF
clone size: NA; J gene: TRBJ2-1; D gene: TRBD2; V gene: TRBV2; CDR3 DNA: TGTGCCAGCAGTGAAGAACCTAGCGGGAGAAAAAATGAGCAGTTCTTC; CDR3 protein: CASSEEPSGRKNEQFF
clone size: many; J gene: TRBJ2-2; D gene: NA; V gene: TRBV5-6; CDR3 DNA: TGTGCCAGCAGCTTTATGATGAACACCGGGGAGCTGTTTTTT; CDR3 protein: CASSFMMNTGELFF
clone size: many; J gene: TRBJ2-3; D gene: NA; V gene: TRBV7-9; CDR3 DNA: TGTGCCAGCAGCCCCCTTGCTACGGCAGATACGCAGTATTTT; CDR3 protein: CASSPLATADTQYF
clone size: many; J gene: TRBJ2-1; D gene: NA; V gene: TRBV29-1; CDR3 DNA: TGCAGCGTTTGGGCGAGGCAGGACAATGAGCAGTTCTTC; CDR3 protein: CSVWARQDNEQFF
clone size: many; J gene: TRBJ2-3; D gene: TRBD1; V gene: TRBV5-1; CDR3 DNA: TGCGCCAGCAGTCGTCCGGGACAGGGCACAGATACGCAGTATTTT; CDR3 protein: CASSRPGQGTDTQYF